These 24 T cell receptor beta chains were all obtained from the same sample, sequenced in a study of T-cell reconstitution after alpha-beta-depleted transplantation in children. Construction of the TCRbeta library involved unique molecular identifiers. TCRdb re-analysed the PCR reads in MiXCR, keeping a single row per CDR3 protein. This sample carries fewer than 500,000 distinct CDR3 sequences, roughly 43% of them seen once, and the ten largest clones take 27%. The sequencing here drew on PBMCs, taken before TCRalphabeta/CD19-depleted stem cell transplant. All receptors derive from a girl between 2 and 10 years old with aplastic anemia, due to receive a stem cell transplant.

This clonotype was counted once. This chain connects TRBV20-1 to TRBJ2-7; a weak D match, TRBD2 (5 bases). Germline V gene lookup returns CDR1 DFQATT and CDR2 SNEGSKA (reference sequence). V was cut by 7 bases and J by 0 bases, with 13 bases left in between. This CDR3 is 13 amino acids long. The CDR3 sequence is CSVETRDSYEQYF. CDR3 sequence (DNA): TGCAGTGTAGAAACTCGGGACTCCTACGAGCAGTACTTC.

CDR3 sequence reads: CASSLVGLGEQYF. The CDR3 coding sequence is TGTGCCAGCAGTTTAGTAGGACTGGGCGAGCAGTACTTC. The chain recombines TRBV12-3 or TRBV12-4 with TRBJ2-7, with D possibly being TRBD2 (5 bases). The CDR3 covers 13 residues. Between the trimmed V and J ends, which lost 1 base and 6 bases, there was a span of 10 bases.

At least ten counts were recorded for this clonotype. The chain combines TRBV15 with TRBJ1-1; 7 bases are shared with TRBD1. This CDR3 region has 16 residues. Per the germline V gene, CDR1 is LNHNV and CDR2 is YYDKDF (reference sequence). Trimming cost V 1 base and J 4 bases; bases outside gene matches: 9. The CDR3 DNA sequence: TGTGCCACCAGCAGAGTAGTACAGGGGCCGGTCACTGAAGCTTTCTTT. Its protein is CATSRVVQGPVTEAFF.

Only a few counts were recorded for this clonotype. The gene calls are TRBV5-1 and TRBJ1-3, with D unclear. In germline, CDR1 is SGHRS, CDR2 YFSETQ. This CDR3 region has 14 residues. V was trimmed by 4 bases and J by 1 base, leaving 9 bases between them. The chain's CDR3 is CASSSAGSGNTIYF. Here the CDR3 DNA reads TGCGCCAGCAGCAGCGCGGGATCTGGAAACACCATATATTTT.

This chain uses TRBV18 with TRBJ2-1; 14 bases are shared with TRBD2. Germline CDR1 is KGHSH and CDR2 is LQKENI. The trim removed 2 bases at V and 3 bases at J, leaving 6 bases unmatched. The CDR3 contains 18 residues. This CDR3 is CASSPEGLAGGLYNEQFF. CDR3 DNA sequence: TGTGCCAGCTCACCAGAAGGACTAGCGGGAGGACTCTACAATGAGCAGTTCTTC.

The chain links TRBV13 to TRBJ2-1; 8 bases are shared with TRBD1. The CDR3 totals 18 residues. Germline assignment: CDR1 PRHDT and CDR2 FYEKMQ (reference sequence). V lost 5 bases and J lost 5; bases outside the gene matches: 17. The CDR3: CASSGRGRRAVRDNEQFF. In DNA, the CDR3 is TGTGCCAGCAGCGGCAGGGGGCGGAGGGCGGTTAGGGACAATGAGCAGTTCTTC.

This clonotype has just a few counts. The DNA for the CDR3 is TGCAGTGCTGCGCCGGGACAGCAAAACATTCAGTACTTC. Amino acids: CSAAPGQQNIQYF. The chain links TRBV20-1 to TRBJ2-4; TRBD1 agrees at 7 bases. V was clipped by 5 bases and J by 5 bases; unmatched bases: 6. The CDR3 loop spans 13 amino acids. In germline, CDR1 is DFQATT, CDR2 SNEGSKA (reference sequence).

The genes are TRBV29-1 and TRBJ1-2; 9 bases are shared with TRBD1. The CDR3 extends over 12 amino acids. Trimming at V came to 7 bases and at J to 8 bases, leaving 8 bases not matched to a gene. The germline V gene encodes CDR1 SQVTM and CDR2 ANQGSEA. CDR3 nucleotide sequence: TGCAGCGCCACCGGGACAGGGAAAGGCTACACCTTC. It codes for CSATGTGKGYTF. The full variable domain, its missing parts supplied by reference TRBV29-1 and TRBJ1-2, is SAVISQKPSRDICQRGTSLTIQCQVDSQVTMMFWYRQQPGQSLTLIATANQGSEATYESGFVIDKFPISRPNLTFSTLTVSNMSPEDSSIYLCSATGTGKGYTFGSGTRLTVV.

V usage is TRBV27 and J usage is TRBJ2-2; TRBD1 matches 8 bases. This CDR3 spans 16 amino acids. V was clipped by 3 bases and J by 5 bases; unmatched bases: 8. Germline V gene data show CDR1 as MNHEY and CDR2 as SMNVEV (reference sequence). The CDR3 loop is CASSFADRVPTGELFF. CDR3 bases: TGTGCCAGCAGTTTCGCGGACAGGGTACCGACCGGGGAGCTGTTTTTT.

Details on this clonotype: Compared with germline, one end of the junction differs, possibly owing to a read error. The rearrangement joins TRBV2 to TRBJ1-1; D not resolved. The CDR3 extends over 14 amino acids. CDR1 and CDR2 from the germline V gene are SNHLY and FYNNEI. The CDR3, as DNA: TGTGCCATCAGTGAAGCGGCGATGAACACTGAAGCTTTCTTT. Translation gives CAISEAAMNTEAFF.

The chain combines TRBV20-1 with TRBJ2-6, with D hard to call. Trimming cost V 8 bases and J 1 base, with 9 bases left between them. The CDR3 contains 13 residues. CDR1 and CDR2 from the germline V gene are DFQATT and SNEGSKA (reference sequence). CDR3 nucleotide sequence: TGCAGTCCCGTCCTATCTGGGGCCAACGTCCTGACTTTC. Translating gives CSPVLSGANVLTF.

The chain couples TRBV20-1 to TRBJ2-5; possible D gene TRBD2, 5 bases. The CDR3 is 13 amino acids. Per the germline V gene, CDR1 is DFQATT and CDR2 is SNEGSKA (reference sequence). V lost 6 bases, J lost 9 bases, and 20 bases lay in between. CDR3 protein: CSAPRDFRSAQYF. CDR3 nucleotides: TGCAGTGCACCCCGGGATTTCCGGTCGGCCCAGTACTTC.

The J gene is TRBJ2-1, the V gene TRBV10-3; a possible D gene is TRBD2 (6 bases). Trimming took off 2 bases at V and 5 bases at J, with 16 bases between the two ends. This CDR3 has 16 residues. Germline V CDR1 and CDR2: ENHRY, SYGVKD. CDR3 protein: CAISEPGTPSNNEQFF. Here the CDR3 DNA reads TGTGCCATCAGTGAGCCCGGGACTCCCAGTAACAATGAGCAGTTCTTC.

This chain connects TRBV6-8 to TRBJ1-4, with D possibly TRBD1 on 6 matching bases. CDR3 size: 14 residues. The V gene lost 5 bases and the J gene lost 2 bases, with 9 bases spanning the gap. Looked up from germline, CDR1 is MNHGY and CDR2 is SAAAGT. CDR3 in DNA: TGTGCCAGCAGTGCAGGGGAGACTAATGAAAAACTGTTTTTT. This encodes CASSAGETNEKLFF.

This clonotype was found many times. The chain combines TRBV5-1 with TRBJ2-1, with 8 positions matching TRBD2. CDR3 size: 22 residues. The trim removed 1 base at V and 5 bases at J, leaving 26 bases unmatched. The germline V gene has CDR1 SGHRS and CDR2 YFSETQ. CDR3 sequence reads: CASSLSGLGPRVLAENDNEQFF. In DNA form, the CDR3 reads TGCGCCAGCAGCTTGTCCGGTCTCGGGCCCAGGGTACTAGCGGAGAACGACAATGAGCAGTTCTTC.

As to this clonotype: Since a much larger clone is just one base distant, this may be a read error. The chain employs TRBV7-8 and TRBJ2-7, with a weak D call TRBD1 (6 bases). Germline V CDR1 and CDR2: SGHVS, FQNEAQ. The V end was cut by 4 bases, the J end by 4 bases, with 11 bases between. The CDR3 is made up of 13 amino acids. The CDR3 loop reads CASSWRTVYEQYF. In nucleotides, the CDR3 is TGTGCCAGCAGCTGGCGGACAGTGTACGAGCAGTACTTC.

This clonotype has at least ten counts. The rearrangement joins TRBV5-1 to TRBJ2-3; 9 bases are shared with TRBD1. From germline, CDR1 is SGHRS and CDR2 YFSETQ. The V segment lost 0 bases and the J segment 7 bases; nucleotides outside the gene matches: 9. The CDR3 totals 16 residues. The chain's CDR3 is CASSLGHPGQGHTQYF. The DNA for the CDR3 is TGCGCCAGCAGCTTGGGACATCCGGGACAGGGACATACGCAGTATTTT.

This clonotype was detected only a few times. This chain connects TRBV7-2 to TRBJ2-3, with 10 bases identical to TRBD2. The CDR3 spans 17 residues. Germline lookup yields CDR1 SGHTA and CDR2 FQGNSA. Germline trimming cut 5 bases from V and 1 base from J; bases unmatched to any gene: 9. CDR3: CASSVLVGTSGTDTQYF. The CDR3 DNA sequence: TGTGCCAGCAGCGTTCTCGTCGGGACTAGCGGCACAGATACGCAGTATTTT.

The chain is built from TRBV7-2 and TRBJ2-3; D gene ambiguous. Germline CDR1 is SGHTA and CDR2 is FQGNSA. CDR3 size: 12 residues. The V and J ends lost 5 bases and 8 bases respectively, with 11 bases between them. Here the CDR3 DNA reads TGTGCCAGCAGCCCTTACGCCGGTACGCAGTATTTT. Translating it yields CASSPYAGTQYF.

This clonotype was picked up a small number of times. The chain links TRBV28 to TRBJ2-2, with TRBD2 matching 10 bases. The CDR3 runs 15 residues. CDR1 MDHEN and CDR2 SYDVKM come from the germline V gene. The ends lost 5 bases at V and 8 bases at J; junction bases unmatched: 8. The CDR3 loop reads CASSRPSGREGELFF. DNA of the CDR3: TGTGCCAGCAGTCGCCCCAGCGGGAGGGAGGGGGAGCTGTTTTTT.

J is TRBJ2-3 and V is TRBV29-1, with TRBD1 matching 8 bases. Germline CDR1 reads SQVTM; CDR2 reads ANQGSEA. The CDR3 has 12 residues. V dropped 4 bases and J dropped 7; count of bases not matched to a gene: 4. The chain's CDR3 is CSVGTGPNTQYF. CDR3 nucleotides: TGCAGCGTTGGGACAGGGCCAAATACGCAGTATTTT.

The chain employs TRBV6-1 and TRBJ2-7; D call uncertain. The CDR3 spans 14 residues. Germline lookup yields CDR1 MNHNS and CDR2 SASEGT. The V gene lost 8 bases and the J gene lost 2 bases, with 16 bases spanning the gap. CDR3 sequence reads: CASGNSDLTYEQYF. The CDR3, as DNA: TGTGCCAGCGGGAACTCCGACCTTACCTACGAGCAGTACTTC.

This CDR3 reads CASSLSTSGGFTDTQYF. In DNA, the CDR3 is TGTGCCAGCAGTTTATCTACTAGCGGGGGGTTCACAGATACGCAGTATTTT. The genes are TRBV27 and TRBJ2-3; 12 bases line up with TRBD2. V shed 0 bases, J shed 2 bases, and the junction held 3 bases outside the gene matches. The CDR3 covers 17 residues. CDR1 and CDR2 from the germline V gene are MNHEY and SMNVEV (reference sequence).

This clonotype was seen at least ten times. CDR3 bases: TGTGCCAGCAGCTTAGGGCACCAGGGAGAGACCCAGTACTTC. Its translation: CASSLGHQGETQYF. J is TRBJ2-5 and V is TRBV11-2, with a weak D call TRBD1 (5 bases). Trimming took off 1 base at V and 4 bases at J, with 10 bases between the two ends. Germline V gene lookup returns CDR1 SGHAT and CDR2 FQNNGV. This CDR3 contains 14 residues.